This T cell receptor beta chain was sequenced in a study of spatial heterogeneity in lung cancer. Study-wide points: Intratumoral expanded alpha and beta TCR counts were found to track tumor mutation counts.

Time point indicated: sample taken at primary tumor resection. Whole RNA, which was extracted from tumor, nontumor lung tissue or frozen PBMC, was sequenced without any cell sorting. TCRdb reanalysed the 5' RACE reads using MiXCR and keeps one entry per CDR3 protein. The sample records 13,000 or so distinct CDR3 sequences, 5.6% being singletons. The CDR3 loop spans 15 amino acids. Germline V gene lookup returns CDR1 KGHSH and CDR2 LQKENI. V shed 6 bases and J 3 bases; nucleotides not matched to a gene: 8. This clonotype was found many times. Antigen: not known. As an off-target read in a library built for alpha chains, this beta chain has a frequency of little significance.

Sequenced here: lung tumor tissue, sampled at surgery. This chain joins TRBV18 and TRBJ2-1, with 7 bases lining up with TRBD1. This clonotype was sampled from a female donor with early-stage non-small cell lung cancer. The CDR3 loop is CASSPQGVRYNEQFF. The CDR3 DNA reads TGTGCCAGCTCGCCCCAGGGGGTCCGCTACAATGAGCAGTTCTTC. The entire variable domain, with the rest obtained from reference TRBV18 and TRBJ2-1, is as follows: NAGVMQNPRHLVRRRGQEARLRCSPMKGHSHVYWYRQLPEEGLKFMVYLQKENIIDESGMPKERFSAEFPKEGPSILRIQQVVRGDSAAYFCASSPQGVRYNEQFFGPGTRLTVL.